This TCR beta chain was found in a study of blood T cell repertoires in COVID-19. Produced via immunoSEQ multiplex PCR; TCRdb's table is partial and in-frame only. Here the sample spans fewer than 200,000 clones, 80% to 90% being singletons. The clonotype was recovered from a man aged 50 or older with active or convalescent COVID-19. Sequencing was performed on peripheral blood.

In nucleotides, the CDR3 is TGTGCCTGGAGCTTTAATAGAGGTGAGCAGTTCTTC. Translating gives CAWSFNRGEQFF. J is TRBJ2-1 and V is TRBV30; no firm D call. Trimming pared 3 bases from V and 9 bases from J, leaving 12 bases between. The CDR3 extends over 12 amino acids. CDR1 is GTSNPN, CDR2 SVGIG, per germline (reference sequence).